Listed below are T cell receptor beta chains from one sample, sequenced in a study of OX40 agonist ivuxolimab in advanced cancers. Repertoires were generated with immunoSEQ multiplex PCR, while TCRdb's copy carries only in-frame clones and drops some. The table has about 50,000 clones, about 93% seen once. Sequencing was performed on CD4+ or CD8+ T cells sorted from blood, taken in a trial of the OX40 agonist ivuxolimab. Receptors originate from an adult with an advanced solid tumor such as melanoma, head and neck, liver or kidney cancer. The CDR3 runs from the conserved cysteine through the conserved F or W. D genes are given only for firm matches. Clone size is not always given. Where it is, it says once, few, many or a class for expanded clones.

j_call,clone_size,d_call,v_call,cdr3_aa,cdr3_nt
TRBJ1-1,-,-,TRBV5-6,CASSFQYTEAFF,TGTGCCAGCAGCTTCCAATACACTGAAGCTTTCTTT
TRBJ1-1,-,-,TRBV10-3,CAGGGGAEAFF,TGTGCCGGGGGGGGAGGAGCTGAAGCTTTCTTT
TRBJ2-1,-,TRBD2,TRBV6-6,CASSLAGGFVYNEQFF,TGTGCCAGCAGTTTAGCGGGAGGATTTGTTTACAATGAGCAGTTCTTC
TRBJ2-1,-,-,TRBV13,CASSTNYNEQFF,TGTGCCAGCAGCACCAATTACAATGAGCAGTTCTTC
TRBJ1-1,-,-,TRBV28,CASIPRNYGNTEAFF,TGTGCCAGCATCCCCCGCAATTACGGGAACACTGAAGCTTTCTTT
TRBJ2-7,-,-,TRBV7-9,CASEMADSSYEQYF,TGTGCCAGCGAGATGGCGGACTCTTCCTACGAGCAGTACTTC
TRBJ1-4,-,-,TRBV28,CASGYGAHLFF,TGTGCCAGCGGCTACGGAGCTCACCTGTTTTTT
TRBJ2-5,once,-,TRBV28,CASSFPPGVSRGETQYF,TGTGCCAGCAGTTTCCCCCCAGGGGTCTCCCGAGGAGAGACCCAGTACTTC
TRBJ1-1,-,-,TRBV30,CAWSEVRYTEAFF,TGTGCCTGGAGTGAAGTCAGATACACTGAAGCTTTCTTT
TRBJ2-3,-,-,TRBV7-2,CASSPRSRGTDTQYF,TGTGCCAGCAGCCCGCGGTCCAGAGGCACAGATACGCAGTATTTT
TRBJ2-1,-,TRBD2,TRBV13,CASSLAGTSSYNEQFF,TGTGCCAGCAGCTTAGCCGGGACTAGCTCCTACAATGAGCAGTTCTTC
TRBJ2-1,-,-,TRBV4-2,CASSQAPPEGGLMGEQFF,TGTGCCAGCAGCCAAGCACCCCCTGAGGGGGGTTTGATGGGTGAGCAGTTCTTC
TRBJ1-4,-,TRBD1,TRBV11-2,CASNWWGQGDEKLFF,TGTGCCAGCAACTGGTGGGGACAGGGAGATGAAAAACTGTTTTTT
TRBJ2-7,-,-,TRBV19,CASTPGRTYEQYF,TGTGCCAGTACCCCCGGCAGAACCTACGAGCAGTACTTC
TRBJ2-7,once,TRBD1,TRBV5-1,CASRVQGKYEQYF,TGCGCCAGCAGAGTACAGGGGAAATACGAGCAGTACTTC
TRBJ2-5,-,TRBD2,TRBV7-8,CASSLDLAGGPKETQYF,TGTGCCAGCAGCTTAGACTTAGCGGGAGGCCCAAAAGAGACCCAGTACTTC
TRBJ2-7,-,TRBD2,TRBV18,CASSPVVAGTLTLEQYF,TGTGCCAGCTCACCTGTGGTAGCGGGAACTCTTACCTTAGAGCAGTACTTC
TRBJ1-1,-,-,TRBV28,CASSSRGEAFF,TGTGCCAGCAGTTCCCGGGGTGAAGCTTTCTTT
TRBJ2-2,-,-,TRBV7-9,CASSLVSGELFF,TGTGCCAGCAGCTTAGTATCCGGGGAGCTGTTTTTT
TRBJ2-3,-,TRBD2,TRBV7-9,CASSPGLAGVGDTQYF,TGTGCCAGCAGCCCCGGACTAGCGGGAGTAGGTGATACGCAGTATTTT
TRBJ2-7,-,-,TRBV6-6,CASSYPLGAEQYF,TGTGCCAGCAGTTACCCGCTAGGGGCCGAGCAGTACTTC
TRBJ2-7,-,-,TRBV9,CASSVRSGISYEQYF,TGTGCCAGCAGCGTAAGGAGCGGAATTTCCTACGAGCAGTACTTC
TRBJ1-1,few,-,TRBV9,CASSVGRGPRTEAFF,TGTGCCAGCAGCGTAGGGCGGGGGCCGAGAACTGAAGCTTTCTTT
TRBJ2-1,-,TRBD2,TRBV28,CASSFSSGRKYNEQFF,TGTGCCAGCAGTTTCTCTAGCGGGAGAAAATACAATGAGCAGTTCTTC
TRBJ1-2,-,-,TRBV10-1,CASITGINYGYTF,TGCGCCAGCATTACCGGGATCAACTATGGCTACACCTTC
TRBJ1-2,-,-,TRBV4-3,CASSQDKGGAGPYGYTF,TGCGCCAGCAGCCAAGATAAGGGGGGGGCAGGACCCTATGGCTACACCTTC